This T cell receptor (beta chain) was recovered during a study of CD8+CD57+ T cells in acquired aplastic anemia. Study outcomes and limitations: Patients and healthy controls showed no significant CD8+ Simpson's diversity difference.

Selection for sequencing was limited to patients who had shown CD8+CD57+ cell expansion by flow cytometry. No patient had been given any therapy when blood was sampled. Details on this clonotype: Its antigen remains unidentified. Germline is not matched at one junction end, which may reflect a read error.

This CDR3 is 17 amino acids long. Looked up from germline, CDR1 is SNHLY and CDR2 is FYNNEI. TCR beta VDJ and CDR3 profiles were obtained from a genomic DNA template. In TCRdb, the reads were re-called with MiXCR into one record per CDR3 protein. The sample lists hundreds of thousands of distinct CDR3 sequences; 25% to 40% were seen once. The clonotype comes from a human donor with aplastic anemia. The J gene is TRBJ1-3, the V gene TRBV2; TRBD1 matches at 9 bases. Sequenced sample: sorted CD4+, CD8+, or CD8+CD57+ T cells (not recorded which) from PBMCs. Written as DNA, the CDR3 is TGTGCCAGCAGTGAAACGGGGGACAGGGTCCCTGGAGACACCATATATTTT. Amino acids: CASSETGDRVPGDTIYF.